A selection of T cell receptor beta chains follows, all from one sample in a study of T-cell reconstitution after alpha-beta-depleted transplantation in children. TCRdb recomputed calls from the PCR reads with MiXCR, one row per CDR3 protein. Of over 550,000 distinct CDR3 sequences listed, over 9.5% are singletons. The material was PBMCs from the stem cell graft donor, obtained from the stem cell graft. The receptor source for this set is a human donor who donated a stem cell graft to a child with acute myeloid leukemia. The CDR3 runs from the conserved cysteine through the conserved F or W. A D gene is named only where the DNA matches it firmly. Size values are once, few and many counts, or a class for expanded clones, and some rows have none.

TRBV30	many	TRBD1	TRBJ2-7	CAWSAGTGYEQYF	TGTGCCTGGAGCGCCGGGACAGGGTACGAGCAGTACTTC
TRBV15	many	TRBD1	TRBJ2-3	CATSRDRGTDTQYF	TGTGCCACCAGCCGGGACAGGGGCACAGATACGCAGTATTTT
TRBV24-1	NA	TRBD2	TRBJ2-3	CATSDPGTSDLTDTQYF	TGTGCCACCAGTGATCCGGGGACTAGCGACCTCACAGATACGCAGTATTTT
TRBV20-1	NA	NA	TRBJ1-2	CSASPPEQIYGYTF	TGCAGTGCTAGCCCCCCGGAACAGATCTATGGCTACACCTTC
TRBV3-1	many	NA	TRBJ1-5	CASSQAQGRQPQHF	TGTGCCAGCAGCCAAGCCCAGGGACGGCAGCCCCAGCATTTT
TRBV20-1	few	TRBD2	TRBJ2-3	CSASQTSSDTQYF	TGCAGTGCTTCTCAGACTAGCTCAGATACGCAGTATTTT
TRBV20-1	NA	NA	TRBJ1-2	CSARGRGDEGYGYTF	TGCAGTGCTAGAGGACGAGGGGATGAGGGCTATGGCTACACCTTC
TRBV20-1	few	TRBD2	TRBJ2-3	CSARESSGRQRDTQYF	TGCAGTGCTAGAGAGAGTAGCGGGAGGCAAAGAGATACGCAGTATTTT
TRBV30	NA	TRBD2	TRBJ2-1	CAWKNSGRGFGEQFF	TGTGCCTGGAAGAATAGCGGGAGAGGGTTCGGGGAGCAGTTCTTC
TRBV6-5	many	NA	TRBJ2-2	CASSSDSETSNTGELFF	TGTGCCAGCAGCTCCGATAGCGAGACTTCGAACACCGGGGAGCTGTTTTTT
TRBV4-1	few	NA	TRBJ2-2	CASSQIFAQGTGELFF	TGCGCCAGCAGCCAGATCTTCGCTCAGGGCACCGGGGAGCTGTTTTTT
TRBV2	few	NA	TRBJ2-7	CASSETFGAYEQYF	TGTGCCAGCAGTGAAACCTTCGGCGCCTACGAGCAGTACTTC
TRBV5-1	many	TRBD2	TRBJ2-1	CASSLRTSGDPSYNEQFF	TGCGCCAGCAGCTTACGGACTAGCGGGGACCCCTCCTACAATGAGCAGTTCTTC
TRBV6-1	many	NA	TRBJ2-5	CASSPRDTQETQYF	TGTGCCAGCAGTCCTCGGGACACCCAAGAGACCCAGTACTTC
TRBV7-2	many	NA	TRBJ2-7	CASSRSQAVYEQYF	TGTGCCAGCAGCCGAAGCCAAGCGGTCTACGAGCAGTACTTC
TRBV20-1	few	TRBD1	TRBJ1-2	CSAPTGGAYGYTF	TGCAGTGCGCCGACAGGGGGTGCCTATGGCTACACCTTC
TRBV20-1	NA	NA	TRBJ1-5	CSATRDTNQPQHF	TGCAGTGCTACCCGGGACACCAATCAGCCCCAGCATTTT
TRBV6-2/TRBV6-3	few	NA	TRBJ2-6	CASSSSGVLTF	TGTGCCAGCAGTTCCTCTGGCGTCCTGACTTTC
TRBV20-1	few	TRBD1	TRBJ1-3	CSARDLRTGTNTIYF	TGCAGTGCTAGAGATTTAAGGACAGGGACGAACACCATATATTTT
TRBV29-1	many	TRBD2	TRBJ2-5	CSGLTSGGETQYF	TGCAGCGGGTTGACTAGCGGAGGGGAGACCCAGTACTTC
TRBV7-2	NA	TRBD2	TRBJ2-7	CASSLQTGGPPYEQYF	TGTGCCAGCAGCTTACAGACGGGAGGGCCCCCCTACGAGCAGTACTTC
TRBV30	NA	NA	TRBJ1-6	CAQKWGLHSPLHF	TGTGCCCAAAAGTGGGGTCTTCATTCACCCCTCCACTTT
TRBV29-1	few	NA	TRBJ2-1	CSVDWREGGEQFF	TGCAGCGTTGACTGGAGGGAAGGGGGTGAGCAGTTCTTC
TRBV2	few	NA	TRBJ2-1	CASSDRVGVDNEQFF	TGTGCCAGCAGTGACCGGGTAGGTGTCGACAATGAGCAGTTCTTC
TRBV12-3/TRBV12-4	many	NA	TRBJ1-4	CASSHRSGEKLFF	TGTGCCAGCAGTCATCGTTCAGGCGAAAAACTGTTTTTT
TRBV9	few	NA	TRBJ1-4	CASSSHTGHNEKLFF	TGTGCCAGCAGCTCTCATACAGGTCATAATGAAAAACTGTTTTTT
TRBV29-1	NA	NA	TRBJ2-5	CSVAPRSDIGTQYF	TGCAGCGTTGCCCCTAGAAGCGACATCGGGACCCAGTACTTC
TRBV7-2	many	NA	TRBJ2-7	CASSRGVGSSYEQYF	TGTGCCAGCAGCCGAGGGGTCGGATCCTCCTACGAGCAGTACTTC
TRBV7-8	NA	TRBD2	TRBJ2-7	CASSLERGYLSYEQYF	TGTGCCAGCAGCTTAGAGCGGGGCTATCTTTCCTACGAGCAGTACTTC
TRBV29-1	few	TRBD2	TRBJ2-7	CSVEDRPSGRARSYEQYF	TGCAGCGTTGAAGATCGTCCTAGCGGGAGGGCCCGCTCCTACGAGCAGTACTTC
TRBV20-1	NA	NA	TRBJ1-3	CSAKGTFSGNTIYF	TGCAGTGCCAAAGGGACTTTCTCTGGAAACACCATATATTTT
TRBV29-1	many	TRBD2	TRBJ2-7	CSVRGTSGGPYEQYF	TGCAGCGTTCGAGGGACTAGCGGGGGGCCCTACGAGCAGTACTTC
TRBV3-1	few	TRBD2	TRBJ2-1	CASSQDSGGRAHNEQFF	TGTGCCAGCAGCCAAGATTCCGGCGGGAGGGCCCACAATGAGCAGTTCTTC
TRBV5-1	NA	NA	TRBJ2-7	CASRNGGKGPSEQYF	TGCGCCAGCAGGAATGGAGGAAAAGGGCCTAGCGAGCAGTACTTC
TRBV20-1	few	TRBD2	TRBJ2-1	CSARGTNNEQFF	TGCAGTGCTAGGGGGACTAACAATGAGCAGTTCTTC
TRBV6-5	NA	NA	TRBJ1-6	CASSYSGTKAGSPLHF	TGTGCCAGCAGTTATTCCGGGACAAAGGCCGGTTCACCCCTCCACTTT
TRBV11-2	NA	TRBD2	TRBJ2-3	CASSLSAGADTQYF	TGTGCCAGCAGCTTATCAGCGGGAGCAGATACGCAGTATTTT
TRBV30	few	NA	TRBJ1-1	CAGKGGANTEAFF	TGTGCCGGGAAGGGAGGGGCGAACACTGAAGCTTTCTTT
TRBV20-1	NA	TRBD2	TRBJ2-3	CSVSPGGYF	TGCAGTGTGAGCCCGGGGGGGTATTTT
TRBV20-1	NA	TRBD2	TRBJ2-7	CSALQGTSGSSEQYF	TGCAGTGCCCTCCAGGGGACTAGCGGGAGCAGCGAGCAGTACTTC
TRBV20-1	NA	TRBD2	TRBJ2-3	CSCERGDSTDTQYF	TGCAGTTGCGAGCGGGGCGATAGCACAGATACGCAGTATTTT
TRBV4-3	NA	NA	TRBJ1-2	CASSRTGTSYGYTF	TGCGCCAGCAGCCGAACCGGGACAAGTTATGGCTACACCTTC
TRBV3-1	NA	NA	TRBJ1-1	CATSQTNLRNTEAFF	TGTGCCACCAGCCAAACTAATTTGAGGAACACTGAAGCTTTCTTT
TRBV3-1	NA	TRBD2	TRBJ2-1	CASSLLGSGRGNEQFF	TGTGCCAGCAGCCTCCTAGGGAGCGGGAGGGGCAATGAGCAGTTCTTC
TRBV28	NA	NA	TRBJ1-2	CASSLGYGGYTF	TGTGCCAGCAGTTTAGGGTACGGTGGCTACACCTTC
TRBV5-1	NA	TRBD2	TRBJ2-2	CASSFRASGNTGELFF	TGCGCCAGCAGCTTTCGGGCTAGCGGGAACACCGGGGAGCTGTTTTTT
TRBV10-3	NA	TRBD2	TRBJ2-3	CAISLRLSGRRGTDTQYF	TGTGCCATCAGTTTGAGGTTGAGCGGGAGGAGGGGCACAGATACGCAGTATTTT
TRBV20-1	NA	NA	TRBJ2-7	CSARKEGNDGEQYF	TGCAGTGCTCGGAAAGAAGGGAACGATGGCGAGCAGTACTTC
TRBV7-2	few	TRBD1	TRBJ1-4	CASSLDSGTGVYLFF	TGTGCCAGCAGCTTAGACTCAGGGACAGGGGTGTATCTGTTTTTT
TRBV19	many	TRBD2	TRBJ2-3	CASTSTSGRDTQYF	TGTGCCAGTACCTCGACTAGCGGGAGAGATACGCAGTATTTT